These 11 T cell receptor beta chains were all obtained from the same sample, sequenced in a study of identical twins. TCRdb reanalysed the 5' RACE reads using MiXCR and keeps one entry per CDR3 protein. Of about 520,000 distinct CDR3 sequences in the sample, 22% were seen once. These data were likewise used in another study, on T cells expressing NK-cell markers.

Sequencing was done on a sample of CD4+ T cells sorted from blood. Receptor source: a woman under 30 in good health.

This clonotype was detected only a few times. The chain employs TRBV4-3 and TRBJ2-2; TRBD1 might be the D (5 bases). This CDR3 spans 15 amino acids. V was cut by 2 bases and J by 0 bases, with 7 bases left in between. Germline CDR1 is LGHNA and CDR2 is YSLEER. Here the CDR3 DNA reads TGCGCCAGCAGCCAAACCAGGGCGAACACCGGGGAGCTGTTTTTT. Translating it yields CASSQTRANTGELFF.

The sample holds a few counts of this clonotype. V usage is TRBV11-2 and J usage is TRBJ2-7, with D hard to call. The length of the CDR3 is 15 residues. Trimming cost V 3 bases and J 6 bases, with 18 bases left between them. From germline, CDR1 is SGHAT and CDR2 FQNNGV. The CDR3 nucleotides are TGTGCCAGCAGCTTGCCTCGTCGTGCTTACGCCGAGCAGTACTTC. As protein: CASSLPRRAYAEQYF.

This clonotype has only a few counts. The gene calls are TRBV5-5 and TRBJ1-4; D call uncertain. Trimming removed 7 bases at V and 7 bases at J, with 14 bases between. The CDR3 has 13 amino acids. Germline CDR1 reads SGHKS; CDR2 reads YYEKEE (reference sequence). CDR3 protein: CASREWIGEKLFF. CDR3 nucleotides: TGTGCCAGCCGGGAGTGGATTGGTGAAAAACTGTTTTTT. Looking up the rest from reference TRBV5-5 and TRBJ1-4 gives the full variable domain: DAGVTQSPTHLIKTRGQQVTLRCSPISGHKSVSWYQQVLGQGPQFIFQYYEKEERGRGNFPDRFSARQFPNYSSELNVNALLLGDSALYLCASREWIGEKLFFGSGTQLSVL.

V and J are TRBV20-1 and TRBJ1-1, with no clear D. The V gene lost 5 bases and the J gene lost 6 bases, with 13 bases spanning the gap. Germline V gene lookup returns CDR1 DFQATT and CDR2 SNEGSKA (reference sequence). CDR3 size: 12 residues. The CDR3 DNA reads TGCAGTGCTGGGAGACCGGAGGCTGAAGCTTTCTTT. Amino acids: CSAGRPEAEAFF.

This clonotype was counted only a few times. The chain joins TRBV7-2 to TRBJ2-1; a possible D gene is TRBD1 (7 bases). There are 16 residues in the CDR3. Trimming left V 5 bases short and J 7 bases short, with 21 bases between. Per the germline V gene, CDR1 is SGHTA and CDR2 is FQGNSA. DNA for the CDR3: TGTGCCAGCAGCCTCCCCCCAGCGGGCAGGGGGAATGAGCAGTTCTTC. Its protein product is CASSLPPAGRGNEQFF.

The chain is built from TRBV20-1 and TRBJ1-6, with 7 bases matching TRBD1. CDR3 size: 13 residues. Germline CDR1 and CDR2: DFQATT and SNEGSKA (reference sequence). V gave up 6 bases and J gave up 8 bases; unmatched junction bases: 7. The CDR3 DNA is TGCAGTGCGACGGGACAGCCAGATTCACCCCTCCACTTT. It yields the protein CSATGQPDSPLHF.

The sample holds many counts of this clonotype. This sequence joins TRBV20-1 and TRBJ1-1; perhaps TRBD1 as D (5 bases). The CDR3 contains 12 residues. V lost 1 base and J 5 bases, leaving 8 bases between the germline ends. Per the germline V gene, CDR1 is DFQATT and CDR2 is SNEGSKA (reference sequence). In DNA form, the CDR3 reads TGCAGTGCTAGAGGCGGGGGAACTGAAGCTTTCTTT. Translating it yields CSARGGGTEAFF.

CDR3 sequence (DNA): TGTGCCAGCAGCCGGACAGGAAAGAACACTGAAGCTTTCTTT. Protein sequence: CASSRTGKNTEAFF. V usage is TRBV7-2 and J usage is TRBJ1-1; the match to TRBD1 covers 7 bases. Unmatched junction bases numbered 4, after V lost 5 bases and J lost 1 base. Germline V gives CDR1 SGHTA, CDR2 FQGNSA. This CDR3 is built from 14 residues. The full variable domain, with the rest looked up from reference TRBV7-2 and TRBJ1-1, is GAGVSQSPSNKVTEKGKDVELRCDPISGHTALYWYRQSLGQGLEFLIYFQGNSAPDKSGLPSDRFSAERTGGSVSTLTIQRTQQEDSAVYLCASSRTGKNTEAFFGQGTRLTVV.

This chain links TRBV20-1 with TRBJ2-1, with 15 nucleotides matching TRBD2. The V gene end was trimmed by 6 bases and the J gene end by 5 bases; junction bases not matched to a gene: 5. This CDR3 is built from 15 residues. CDR1 DFQATT and CDR2 SNEGSKA come from the germline V gene (reference sequence). CDR3 nucleotide sequence: TGCAGTGCGGGGAGGACTAGCGGGAGGGACAATGAGCAGTTCTTC. Its translation is CSAGRTSGRDNEQFF.

This clonotype turned up a few times. This chain uses TRBV4-3 with TRBJ1-1; D possibly corresponds to TRBD1 (5 bases). V lost 0 bases, J lost 8 bases, and 13 bases lay in between. Looked up from germline, CDR1 is LGHNA and CDR2 is YSLEER. There are 14 residues in the CDR3. The CDR3 is CASSQEIQGLEAFF. CDR3 sequence (DNA): TGCGCCAGCAGCCAAGAAATCCAGGGCTTGGAAGCTTTCTTT.

V usage is TRBV29-1 and J usage is TRBJ1-2; D gene ambiguous. V was shortened by 7 bases and J by 6 bases, with 18 bases between the two germline ends. Per the germline V gene, CDR1 is SQVTM and CDR2 is ANQGSEA. The CDR3 runs to 13 residues. The CDR3, as DNA: TGCAGCGCGGCCGGGCGATTCAGTCATGGCTACACCTTC. This encodes CSAAGRFSHGYTF.